This T cell receptor (beta chain) emerged from a study of blood T cell repertoires in COVID-19 (dated by TCRdb to 2020 to 2022). A note on the overall study: Samples covering the acute and convalescent phases of COVID-19 were provided by collaborators in the United States, Italy and Spain. The material from the prospective study consisted of cDNA or gDNA derived from T cells, B-cell-depleted T cells, or PBMCs. Deeply sampled blood TCRbeta repertoires from subjects exposed to, actively infected with, or recovered from COVID-19 were included in the dataset. The repertoires were made available in a free public database intended to serve as a resource for research on the immune response to SARS-CoV-2. The samples were drawn from two sources: the first 160 participants of the ongoing ImmuneRACE study, and 1,000 to 1,500 subjects contributed by 6 global collaborators. The sample metadata nearly always contained a de-identified subject ID, COVID-19 status, age in years and sex. Where available, HLA class I and class II types were taken from metadata supplied by the sample provider and were not determined by assay-based typing.

Notes on this clone: This receptor's antigen is unknown. No base quality information exists; no much larger clone differs at one position.

General study outcomes and caveats: How much clinical and demographic metadata was included differed by source and by participant, and the metadata was provided uncurated.

Collaborating institutions collected whole blood in K2EDTA tubes following their own protocols. For TCRbeta analysis, collaborator samples were shipped as frozen whole blood, as isolated PBMCs, or as DNA extracted from either sample type. V ends up 4 bases short and J 2 bases short, with an unmatched junction base count of 1. CDR1 SGHNT and CDR2 YYREEE are derived from the germline V gene (reference sequence). The CDR3 contains 14 residues, cysteine and phenylalanine counted. Only CDR3 DNA is held: 42 bases, read in frame from base 1. TCRbeta CDR3 regions were amplified from genomic DNA by means of the immunoSEQ Assay, a bias-controlled multiplex PCR. The published analysis was carried out like this. Nucleated cell counts per sample were estimated from amplification of reference gene primers within the assay. To quantify the absolute abundance of each unique TCRbeta CDR3 rearrangement, sequence reads were collapsed and filtered. For each sample, productive Simpson clonality was calculated as the square root of Simpson's diversity index across productive rearrangements. TCRdb provides this immuneACCESS table in a form limited to in-frame rearrangements. Some clones are lacking; in checked studies, under half of them reflect an unresolved V gene, and why the rest are absent is not known. The V and J calls and the clone size are those of that table, but D and trimming were determined from the DNA. Within this sample are around 140,000 clones, with around 78% of them counted one time only. The ten largest account for more than 1.5% of the sample.

The receptor was isolated from a woman aged 55-70 years with acute or convalescent COVID-19. The chain is made from TRBV5-4 and TRBJ2-7; TRBD2 fits 12 bases in the junction. The sample consisted of peripheral blood. The CDR3 loop reads CASSRTSGAYEQYF. The nucleotides read TGTGCCAGCAGCAGGACTAGCGGGGCCTACGAGCAGTACTTC. The reference TRBV5-4 and TRBJ2-7 proteins fill in what lies around the CDR3, so the full variable domain reads ETGVTQSPTHLIKTRGQQVTLRCSSQSGHNTVSWYQQALGQGPQFIFQYYREEENGRGNFPPRFSGLQFPNYSSELNVNALELDDSALYLCASSRTSGAYEQYFGPGTRLTVT.